One T cell receptor beta chain is described in this entry. The sample holds a few counts of this clonotype. What this receptor recognizes is not known. Base qualities are not recorded, but no much larger clone differs from it by a single base. This entry comes from a study of identical twins (dated by TCRdb to the mid-2010s). General notes on the study: The study deep-sequenced TCR alpha and beta repertoires from monozygotic twins, unrelated adults of various ages and cord blood to test whether fetal clonotypes persist. To rule out contamination, replicate twin experiments were performed at different times with different library preparation protocols. The paper's findings and limits, for the study overall: Because the same donors could not be followed over many years, the conclusions depended on cross-sectional statistical analysis. In beta out-of-frame sequences, excess twin sharing was weaker, because having fewer shared sequences lowered the signal-to-noise ratio. Abundant cord blood beta clonotypes had fewer insertions, young adult naive repertoires showed a similar but weaker trend, and memory repertoires showed no such trend. Invariant T cells such as MAIT and iNKT could partly confound zero-insertion analyses, though diverse VJ usage argued against this for most clonotypes. Out-of-frame TCR alpha sequences shared between twins showed an excess of low generation-probability sequences compared with coincidental sharing between unrelated individuals. In monozygotic twins, out-of-frame TCR alpha sharing was systematically underestimated by recombination models, although the models agreed with sharing between unrelated individuals.

Looking up the germline V gene yields CDR1 MDHEN and CDR2 SYDVKM. Relative to germline, V is 7 bases shorter and J is 8 bases shorter, with 14 bases between their ends. The CDR3 starts with the cysteine, ends with the phenylalanine, and has 12 residues. Just the 36-base CDR3 DNA is kept, in frame starting at base 1. Every donor in the study was a healthy Caucasian. Miltenyi CD45RO+ enrichment and human naive T-cell isolation kits were used to isolate memory (CD45RO+) and naive T cells from PBMC. The receptor library was made with 5' RACE. Instrument on record: Illumina HiSeq 2000. Template switching introduced a universal primer binding site; the final cDNA contained a unique molecular identifier, enabling accurate counting of TCR cDNA molecules. Specific primers in the conserved constant-segment region were used to synthesize first-strand cDNA for TCR alpha and beta chains. To control for contamination, every cDNA library carried two barcodes: a SMART-Mk sample barcode plus Illumina barcodes. TruSeq adapter sequences along with Illumina sample barcodes were introduced in two successive PCR steps. The Illumina HiSeq platform was used with custom primers to sequence TCR alpha and beta cDNA libraries. In the source study's methods: Unique molecular identifiers were extracted from raw reads with MiGEC, and CDR3 positions were determined with MiXCR. Recombination models were inferred per individual with the repgenHMM and IGoR tools using an EM algorithm. The tcR package in R was used for shared clonotype analysis, with sharing normalized by the product of cloneset sizes. To study raw recombination without the effects of thymic and clonal selection, out-of-frame nonproductive sequences were analyzed. TCRdb reprocessed the public reads (quality trimming at Q25 with fastp, clone calling with MiXCR) and kept in-frame beta chains. Under each unique CDR3 protein, matching rows form one entry showing the most common genes and DNA. What appears here as the V and J calls and clone size reflects TCRdb's work, not the paper's. The sample includes a few hundred thousand distinct CDR3 sequences, with 10% observed a single time. Jointly, the top ten make up approximately 9.1% of the sample.

Recombination connected TRBV28 to TRBJ1-2, with TRBD1 perhaps the D gene, on 5 matching bases. The receptor's source is a man in his fifties or sixties in good health. Input material: memory T cells sorted from blood. The sample's cell subset or site, from its label and the paper: CD45RO+ enriched T cells. The CDR3 protein: CASTSRGRGYTF. The base sequence is TGTGCCAGCACGTCAAGGGGACGGGGCTACACCTTC.